Below are 14 T cell receptor beta chains sequenced from a single sample in a study of T cell responses to AZD1222 COVID-19 vaccine. This table comes from immunoSEQ multiplex PCR, and its TCRdb copy is limited to in-frame clones, with some not included. This table holds about 84,000 clones, 75% to 90% found once. The source was peripheral blood, collected on day 0 of AZD1222 vaccination. All receptors derive from an adult in good health.

The genes are TRBV2 and TRBJ1-4; D not resolved. V lost 8 bases and J 5 bases, leaving 6 bases between the germline ends. Per germline, CDR1 SNHLY and CDR2 FYNNEI. This CDR3 is 11 amino acids long. CDR3 nucleotides: TGTGCCAGCTCTCGAAATGAAAAACTGTTTTTT. This gives the protein CASSRNEKLFF.

The chain has TRBV9 and TRBJ2-5, with 8 bases fitting TRBD2. J gave up 0 bases and V 4 bases, and 2 bases lay outside the gene matches. The length of the CDR3 is 14 residues. The germline V gene encodes CDR1 SGDLS and CDR2 YYNGEE. The CDR3 DNA reads TGTGCCAGCAGCCGTAGCGGGAACCAAGAGACCCAGTACTTC. This gives the protein CASSRSGNQETQYF.

This chain joins TRBV5-6 and TRBJ2-1; 9 nucleotides match TRBD2. J lost 2 bases, V lost 3 bases, and 6 bases had no gene match. The CDR3 is 16 amino acids. Looked up from germline, CDR1 is SGHDT and CDR2 is YYEEEE. The CDR3 DNA reads TGTGCCAGCAGCTCCCTAGTAGCGGGGGCCTACAATGAGCAGTTCTTC. Translation: CASSSLVAGAYNEQFF.

V is TRBV7-9 and J is TRBJ2-1, with 8 bases fitting TRBD1. The CDR3 contains 15 residues. The germline CDR1 and CDR2 sequences are SEHNR and FQNEAQ (reference sequence). After removal of 5 bases from V and 0 bases from J, the junction contained 3 bases not matched to a gene. CDR3 sequence reads: CASSPDRGSYNEQFF. CDR3 DNA sequence: TGTGCCAGCAGCCCTGACAGGGGCTCCTACAATGAGCAGTTCTTC.

V usage is TRBV7-2 and J usage is TRBJ2-1, with 11 bases lining up with TRBD2. Germline V gene data show CDR1 as SGHTA and CDR2 as FQGNSA. Trimming cost V 4 bases and J 8 bases; bases outside gene matches: 4. The CDR3 covers 14 residues. The CDR3 loop is CASSSGLAGHEQFF. The DNA of the CDR3 is TGTGCCAGCAGCTCTGGACTAGCGGGCCATGAGCAGTTCTTC.

The chain uses TRBV18 and TRBJ2-5; D is undetermined. Germline lookup yields CDR1 KGHSH and CDR2 LQKENI. This CDR3 has 12 amino acids. V was cut by 1 base and J by 2 bases, with 2 bases left in between. The CDR3 DNA reads TGTGCCAGCTCACCACTGCAAGAGACCCAGTACTTC. It translates to CASSPLQETQYF.

The chain recombines TRBV7-9 with TRBJ2-3; 7 nucleotides align to TRBD1. The CDR3 loop spans 16 amino acids. Trimming took 5 bases from V and 1 from J; bases not matched to a gene: 9. CDR1 and CDR2 from the germline V gene are SEHNR and FQNEAQ (reference sequence). In DNA, the CDR3 is TGTGCCAGCAGCCAAAACAGAGACAGGGGCACAGATACGCAGTATTTT. Protein product: CASSQNRDRGTDTQYF.

V and J are TRBV11-2 and TRBJ2-3, with 10 positions matching TRBD2. The CDR3 totals 16 residues. The germline V gene has CDR1 SGHAT and CDR2 FQNNGV. Unmatched junction bases numbered 4, after V lost 4 bases and J lost 0 bases. CDR3 in amino acids: CASSWGLATSTDTQYF. The CDR3 bases are TGTGCCAGCAGCTGGGGACTAGCGACTAGCACAGATACGCAGTATTTT. Looking up the rest from reference TRBV11-2 and TRBJ2-3 gives the full variable domain: EAGVAQSPRYKIIEKRQSVAFWCNPISGHATLYWYQQILGQGPKLLIQFQNNGVVDDSQLPKDRFSAERLKGVDSTLKIQPAKLEDSAVYLCASSWGLATSTDTQYFGPGTRLTVL.

This chain connects TRBV24-1 to TRBJ2-7; D is unclear. This CDR3 region has 13 residues. Trimming cost V 6 bases and J 3 bases, with 11 bases left between them. Germline CDR1 and CDR2: KGHDR and SFDVKD. The CDR3 coding sequence is TGTGCCACCAGTCAGGTCCGAAACTACGAGCAGTACTTC. The encoded protein is CATSQVRNYEQYF.

The chain is built from TRBV27 and TRBJ1-5; the D is unclear. Looked up from germline, CDR1 is MNHEY and CDR2 is SMNVEV (reference sequence). V was trimmed by 3 bases and J by 0 bases, leaving 9 bases between them. This CDR3 is 15 amino acids long. Here the CDR3 reads CASSFGQYSNQPQHF. CDR3 in DNA: TGTGCCAGCAGTTTCGGGCAATATAGCAATCAGCCCCAGCATTTT.

This chain connects TRBV9 to TRBJ1-1; 10 bases line up with TRBD1. V dropped 0 bases and J dropped 4; count of bases not matched to a gene: 0. Per germline, CDR1 SGDLS and CDR2 YYNGEE. CDR3 size: 14 residues. The CDR3 nucleotides read TGTGCCAGCAGCGTAGGACAGGGGGCCACTGAAGCTTTCTTT. Its protein product is CASSVGQGATEAFF. Combining the CDR3 with reference TRBV9 and TRBJ1-1 gives the whole variable domain DSGVTQTPKHLITATGQRVTLRCSPRSGDLSVYWYQQSLDQGLQFLIQYYNGEERAKGNILERFSAQQFPDLHSELNLSSLELGDSALYFCASSVGQGATEAFFGQGTRLTVV.

The chain combines TRBV27 with TRBJ2-5; TRBD1 aligns across 11 bases. CDR3 size: 15 residues. V lost 0 bases, J lost 4 bases, and 1 base stayed unmatched. Germline-derived CDR1 and CDR2 are MNHEY and SMNVEV (reference sequence). The CDR3 DNA sequence: TGTGCCAGCAGTTTATCGGGACAGGGGGGAGAGACCCAGTACTTC. Protein sequence: CASSLSGQGGETQYF.

There are a few counts of this clone. V is TRBV10-3 and J is TRBJ1-3; D is undetermined. V lost 7 bases and J lost 2, with 15 bases in between. The CDR3 runs 15 residues. Germline V lookup: CDR1 ENHRY, CDR2 SYGVKD. CDR3: CAIMAGTLTGNTIYF. The CDR3 DNA sequence: TGTGCCATCATGGCAGGAACTCTAACTGGAAACACCATATATTTT.

The chain joins TRBV5-6 to TRBJ2-7, with 10 bases matching TRBD1. The germline V gene has CDR1 SGHDT and CDR2 YYEEEE. This CDR3 is 15 amino acids long. V trimming: 0 bases; J trimming: 3 bases; junction bases outside the gene matches: 3. CDR3 in amino acids: CASSLGWDRGYEQYF. The CDR3 region has the DNA TGTGCCAGCAGCTTGGGGTGGGACAGGGGCTACGAGCAGTACTTC.